These 7 T cell receptor beta chains were sequenced from one sample in a study of blood T cell repertoires in COVID-19 (dated by TCRdb to 2020 to 2021). The library was obtained by the immunoSEQ multiplex PCR assay. TCRdb stores this immuneACCESS table with in-frame sequences only. Part of the clones is absent; in the studies checked, under half of the shortfall reflects unresolved V genes, and no reason is known for the rest. This sample gives approximately 110,000 clones in total; 85% to 90% of them show up just once. 4.6% of the sample is held by the ten biggest clonotypes. The sample comprised peripheral blood. The receptors come from a woman between 45 and 65 years old with acute or convalescent COVID-19.

This chain uses TRBV24-1 with TRBJ2-1; 7 bases map to TRBD1. The trim removed 4 bases at V and 5 bases at J, leaving 13 bases unmatched. Per the germline V gene, CDR1 is KGHDR and CDR2 is SFDVKD. The length of the CDR3 is 17 residues. The CDR3 bases are TGTGCCACCAGTGACCCAAAATTAGGGACAGCCGACAATGAGCAGTTCTTC. This translates into CATSDPKLGTADNEQFF.

This chain joins TRBV11-2 and TRBJ2-2, with D perhaps matching TRBD2 (6 bases). CDR3 length: 13 residues. The V end was cut by 6 bases, the J end by 8 bases, with 13 bases between. Germline values: CDR1 SGHAT, CDR2 FQNNGV. CDR3 residues: CASSPREAGELFF. CDR3 nucleotides: TGTGCCAGCAGTCCCAGGGAGGCGGGGGAGCTGTTTTTT.

The CDR3 DNA is TGCAGTGCTAGTTTCCTCCGGGACTACCCCTACGAGCAGTACTTC. Protein product: CSASFLRDYPYEQYF. The rearrangement links TRBV20-1 to TRBJ2-7, with TRBD2 matching 7 bases. The germline V gene encodes CDR1 DFQATT and CDR2 SNEGSKA (reference sequence). Losses at the gene ends were 3 bases for V and 2 bases for J; bases not matched to a gene: 10. This CDR3 contains 15 residues.

The chain couples TRBV10-3 to TRBJ1-2, with D perhaps matching TRBD1 (6 bases). The germline V gene encodes CDR1 ENHRY and CDR2 SYGVKD. V lost 3 bases and J 7 bases, leaving 9 bases between the germline ends. The length of the CDR3 is 12 residues. For the CDR3, the DNA is TGTGCCATCAGTGAACAGGGTGGTGGCTACACCTTC. As protein: CAISEQGGGYTF.

The chain has TRBV19 and TRBJ2-5, with 11 bases matching TRBD1. The CDR3 spans 14 residues. Germline V gives CDR1 LNHDA, CDR2 SQIVND (reference sequence). The V and J ends lost 5 bases and 3 bases, in that order; junction bases with no gene match: 2. The CDR3: CASSLGQGEETQYF. The CDR3 bases are TGTGCCAGTAGTTTGGGACAGGGGGAAGAGACCCAGTACTTC.

CDR3 protein: CASSYTRSGELFF. The CDR3 region has the DNA TGTGCCAGCAGCTATACTAGGTCGGGGGAGCTGTTTTTT. The J gene is TRBJ2-2, the V gene TRBV12-3 or TRBV12-4, with TRBD2 as a possible D gene (5 bases). The V end was cut by 6 bases, the J end by 8 bases, with 13 bases between. This CDR3 region has 13 residues.

The chain has TRBV4-1 and TRBJ1-1; D is possibly TRBD1 (6 bases). Looked up from germline, CDR1 is MGHRA and CDR2 is YSYEKL. The CDR3 length is 13 residues. V was cut by 1 base and J by 10 bases, with 13 bases left in between. The CDR3 DNA reads TGCGCCAGCAGCCAAGGAGGGGGATTTGGAGCTTTCTTT. This gives the protein CASSQGGGFGAFF.